This entry is about one T cell receptor beta chain. This CDR3 has 15 amino acids. Trimming removed 0 bases from V and 0 bases from J, with 10 bases in between. CDR1 is GTSNPN, CDR2 SVGIG, per germline (reference sequence). The record originates from a study of blood T cell repertoires in COVID-19. Per the original data handling: Amplification from reference gene primers served as the basis for estimated nucleated cell counts. Measured with immunoSEQ multiplex PCR; TCRdb has only the in-frame clones, and not every one. The V and J calls and clone size were taken over from that table, and D and trimming were inferred from the DNA. This sample carries some 130,000 clones, approximately 90% of them seen once, and the ten largest clones take around 4.2%.

Sample: peripheral blood. The chain combines TRBV30 with TRBJ2-3; the D gene is possibly TRBD1 (6 bases). This receptor was identified in a man aged 55-75 years with COVID-19, enrolled during active disease. The CDR3 nucleotides read TGTGCCTGGAGTGTAGGGACACCCAGCACAGATACGCAGTATTTT. The encoded protein is CAWSVGTPSTDTQYF.